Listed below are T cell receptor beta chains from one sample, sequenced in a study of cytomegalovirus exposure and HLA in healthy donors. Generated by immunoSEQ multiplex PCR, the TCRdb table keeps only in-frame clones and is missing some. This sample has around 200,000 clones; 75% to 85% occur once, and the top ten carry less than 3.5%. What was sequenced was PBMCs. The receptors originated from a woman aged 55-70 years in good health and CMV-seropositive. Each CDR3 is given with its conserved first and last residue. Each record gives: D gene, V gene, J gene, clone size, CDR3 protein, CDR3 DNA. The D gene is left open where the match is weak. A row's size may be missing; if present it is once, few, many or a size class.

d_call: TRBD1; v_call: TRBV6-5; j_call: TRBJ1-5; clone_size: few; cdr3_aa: CASRGRDRGNQPQHF; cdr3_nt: TGTGCCAGCAGGGGCCGGGACAGGGGCAATCAGCCCCAGCATTTT
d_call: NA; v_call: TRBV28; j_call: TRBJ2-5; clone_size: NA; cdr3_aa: CASSLGTQPGTQYF; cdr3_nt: TGTGCCAGCAGTTTAGGGACTCAACCAGGGACCCAGTACTTC
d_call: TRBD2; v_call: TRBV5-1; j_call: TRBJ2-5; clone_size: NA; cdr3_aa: CASSGGGRDQETQYF; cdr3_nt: TGCGCCAGCAGCGGCGGGGGGAGGGACCAAGAGACCCAGTACTTC
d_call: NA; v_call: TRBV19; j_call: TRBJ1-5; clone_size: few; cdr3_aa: CASSMMGGDHQPQHF; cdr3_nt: TGTGCCAGTAGTATGATGGGAGGGGATCATCAGCCCCAGCATTTT
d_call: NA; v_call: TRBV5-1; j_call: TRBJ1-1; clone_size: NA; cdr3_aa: CASSYSGDTEAFF; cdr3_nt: TGCGCCAGCAGCTATTCAGGGGACACTGAAGCTTTCTTT
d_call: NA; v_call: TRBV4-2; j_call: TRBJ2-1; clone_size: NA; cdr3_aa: CASSQGLGDEQFF; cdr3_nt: TGTGCCAGCAGCCAAGGTCTTGGAGATGAGCAGTTCTTC
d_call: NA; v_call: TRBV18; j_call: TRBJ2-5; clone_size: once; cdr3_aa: CASSPGTDGRETQYF; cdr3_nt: TGTGCCAGCTCACCCGGGACGGACGGGAGAGAGACCCAGTACTTC
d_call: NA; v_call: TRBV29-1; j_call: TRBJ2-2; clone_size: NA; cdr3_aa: CSVVPGVNINTGELFF; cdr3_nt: TGCAGCGTTGTTCCAGGGGTAAATATTAACACCGGGGAGCTGTTTTTT
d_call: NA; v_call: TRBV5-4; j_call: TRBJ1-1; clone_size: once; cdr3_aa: CASSTGQANTEAFF; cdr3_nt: TGTGCCAGCAGCACGGGACAAGCGAACACTGAAGCTTTCTTT
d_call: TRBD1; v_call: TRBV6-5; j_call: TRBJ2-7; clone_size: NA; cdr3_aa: CASLAPGQGAYEQYF; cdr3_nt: TGTGCCAGCCTAGCACCGGGACAGGGGGCCTACGAGCAGTACTTC
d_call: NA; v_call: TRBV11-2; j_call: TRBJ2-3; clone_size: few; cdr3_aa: CASSPAAGRANTQYF; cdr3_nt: TGTGCCAGCAGCCCAGCTGCGGGGCGGGCGAACACGCAGTATTTT
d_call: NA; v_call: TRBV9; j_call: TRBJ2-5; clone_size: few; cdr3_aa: CASSVAPEETQYF; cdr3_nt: TGTGCCAGCAGCGTAGCACCGGAGGAGACCCAGTACTTC
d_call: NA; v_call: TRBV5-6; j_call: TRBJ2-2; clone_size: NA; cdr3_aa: CASSLGSRITGELFF; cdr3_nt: TGTGCCAGCAGCTTGGGTTCCAGAATCACCGGGGAGCTGTTTTTT
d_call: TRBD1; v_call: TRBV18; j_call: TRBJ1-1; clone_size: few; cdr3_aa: CASSSDRGSTEAFF; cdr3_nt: TGTGCCAGCTCGTCGGACAGGGGGAGCACTGAAGCTTTCTTT
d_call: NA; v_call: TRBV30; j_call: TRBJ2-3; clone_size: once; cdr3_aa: CAWGRSADTQYF; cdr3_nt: TGTGCCTGGGGGAGGAGCGCAGATACGCAGTATTTT
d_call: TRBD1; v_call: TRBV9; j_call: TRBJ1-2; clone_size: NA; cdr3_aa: CASSPGQGGDYGYTF; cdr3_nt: TGTGCCAGCAGCCCAGGACAGGGGGGGGACTATGGCTACACCTTC
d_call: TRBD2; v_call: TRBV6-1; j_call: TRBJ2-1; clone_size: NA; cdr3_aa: CASSEAIAGGPVYNEQFF; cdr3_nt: TGTGCCAGCAGTGAAGCCATAGCGGGAGGGCCTGTCTACAATGAGCAGTTCTTC
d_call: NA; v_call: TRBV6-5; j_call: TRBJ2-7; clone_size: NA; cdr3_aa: CASSYVSGSSYEQYF; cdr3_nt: TGTGCCAGCAGTTACGTTAGCGGAAGCTCCTACGAGCAGTACTTC
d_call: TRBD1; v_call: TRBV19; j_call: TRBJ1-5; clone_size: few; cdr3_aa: CASSIGFGQGSQPQHF; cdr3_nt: TGTGCCAGTAGTATAGGTTTCGGACAGGGTTCACAGCCCCAGCATTTT
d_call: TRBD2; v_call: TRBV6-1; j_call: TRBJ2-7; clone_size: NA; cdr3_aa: CASRSGLADYEQYF; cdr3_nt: TGTGCCAGCAGATCTGGACTAGCGGACTACGAGCAGTACTTC
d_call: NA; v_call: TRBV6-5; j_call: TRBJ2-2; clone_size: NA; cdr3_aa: CASSSQQGNTGELFF; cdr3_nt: TGTGCCAGCAGTTCCCAACAGGGGAACACCGGGGAGCTGTTTTTT
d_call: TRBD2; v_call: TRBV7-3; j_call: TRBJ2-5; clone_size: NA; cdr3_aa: CASSYGGEETQYF; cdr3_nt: TGTGCCAGCAGCTACGGGGGGGAAGAGACCCAGTACTTC
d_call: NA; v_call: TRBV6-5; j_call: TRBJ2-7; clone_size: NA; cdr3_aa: CASSYGQPYEQYF; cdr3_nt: TGTGCCAGCAGTTACGGGCAGCCCTACGAGCAGTACTTC
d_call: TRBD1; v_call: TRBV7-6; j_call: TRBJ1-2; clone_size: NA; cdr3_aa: CASSLNFGQGEQNGYTF; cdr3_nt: TGTGCCAGCAGCTTAAATTTTGGACAGGGCGAACAAAATGGCTACACCTTC
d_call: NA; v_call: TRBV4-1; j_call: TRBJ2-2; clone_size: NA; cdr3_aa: CASSPPTRVTGELFF; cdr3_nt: TGCGCCAGCAGCCCGCCCACTAGAGTCACCGGGGAGCTGTTTTTT
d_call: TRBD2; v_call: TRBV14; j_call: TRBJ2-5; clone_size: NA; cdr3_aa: CASSPRTGGQETQYF; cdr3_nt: TGTGCCAGCAGCCCTCGGACGGGAGGGCAAGAGACCCAGTACTTC
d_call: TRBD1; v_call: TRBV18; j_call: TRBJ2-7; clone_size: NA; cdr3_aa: CASSPGQGGNEQYF; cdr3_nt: TGTGCCAGCTCACCAGGACAGGGAGGTAACGAGCAGTACTTC
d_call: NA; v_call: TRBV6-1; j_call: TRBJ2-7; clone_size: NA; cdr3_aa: CASSRERDIYEQYF; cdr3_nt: TGTGCCAGCAGTCGGGAGCGGGACATCTACGAGCAGTACTTC
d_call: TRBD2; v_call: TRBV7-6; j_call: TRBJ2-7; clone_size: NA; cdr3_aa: CASSLGRLDEQYF; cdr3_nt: TGTGCCAGCAGCCTCGGGAGGCTGGACGAGCAGTACTTC
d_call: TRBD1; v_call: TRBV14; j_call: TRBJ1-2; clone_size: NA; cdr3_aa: CASSQDSDRRRNYGYTF; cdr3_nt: TGTGCCAGCAGCCAAGACTCGGACAGGAGGAGGAACTATGGCTACACCTTC
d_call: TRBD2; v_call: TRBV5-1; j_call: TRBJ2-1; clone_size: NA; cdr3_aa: CASSLADFYNEQFF; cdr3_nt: TGCGCCAGCAGCCTAGCGGACTTTTACAATGAGCAGTTCTTC
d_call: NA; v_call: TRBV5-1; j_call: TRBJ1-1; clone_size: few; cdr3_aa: CASSLIGGTMNTEAFF; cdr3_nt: TGCGCCAGCAGCTTGATCGGGGGGACTATGAACACTGAAGCTTTCTTT
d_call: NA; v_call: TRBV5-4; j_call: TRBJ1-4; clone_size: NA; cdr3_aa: CASSLAIGEKLLF; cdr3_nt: TGTGCCAGCAGCTTGGCCATAGGGGAAAAACTGCTTTTT
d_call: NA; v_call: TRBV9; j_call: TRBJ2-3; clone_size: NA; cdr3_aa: CASSALGDSSTDTQYF; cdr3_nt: TGTGCCAGCAGCGCATTGGGGGACTCAAGCACAGATACGCAGTATTTT
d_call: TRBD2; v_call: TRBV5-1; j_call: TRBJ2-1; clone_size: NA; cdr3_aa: CASTPSRGGINEQFF; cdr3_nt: TGCGCCAGCACCCCTTCGCGGGGGGGCATCAATGAGCAGTTCTTC
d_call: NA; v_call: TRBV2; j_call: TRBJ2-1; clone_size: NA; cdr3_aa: CASSVYNEQFF; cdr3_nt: TGTGCCAGCAGTGTATACAATGAGCAGTTCTTC
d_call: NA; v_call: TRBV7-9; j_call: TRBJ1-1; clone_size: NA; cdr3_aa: CASSLADWTEAFF; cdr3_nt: TGTGCCAGCAGCTTAGCAGACTGGACTGAAGCTTTCTTT
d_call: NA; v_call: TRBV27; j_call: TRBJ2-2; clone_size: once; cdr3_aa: CASRRVGSTGELFF; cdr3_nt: TGTGCCAGCAGACGAGTAGGGAGCACCGGGGAGCTGTTTTTT
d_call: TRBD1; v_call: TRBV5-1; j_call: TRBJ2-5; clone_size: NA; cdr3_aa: CASSTGQGAETQYF; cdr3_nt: TGCGCCAGCAGCACAGGACAGGGTGCAGAGACCCAGTACTTC
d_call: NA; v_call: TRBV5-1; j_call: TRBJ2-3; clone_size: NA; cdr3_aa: CASSLGLTRDTQYF; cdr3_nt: TGCGCCAGCAGCTTGGGACTGACGCGGGATACGCAGTATTTT
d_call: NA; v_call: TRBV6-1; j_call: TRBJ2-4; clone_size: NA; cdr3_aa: CASSEFGTAQYF; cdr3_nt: TGTGCCAGCAGTGAATTCGGTACAGCTCAGTACTTC
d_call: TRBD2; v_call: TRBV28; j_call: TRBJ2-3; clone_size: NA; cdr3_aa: CASTDPGGTDTQYF; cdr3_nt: TGTGCCAGCACCGATCCCGGGGGGACAGATACGCAGTATTTT
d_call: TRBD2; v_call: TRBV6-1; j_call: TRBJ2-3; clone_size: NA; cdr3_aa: CASREAGGLSAQYF; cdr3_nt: TGTGCCAGCAGAGAAGCGGGAGGCCTTTCGGCGCAGTATTTT
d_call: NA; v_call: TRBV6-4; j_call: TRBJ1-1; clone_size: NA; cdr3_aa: CASSYEQGTEAFF; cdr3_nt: TGTGCCAGCAGTTACGAACAGGGCACTGAAGCTTTCTTT
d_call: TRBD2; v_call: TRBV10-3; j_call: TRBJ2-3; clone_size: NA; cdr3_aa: CAISERLAGERREDTQYF; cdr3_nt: TGTGCCATCAGTGAGAGACTAGCGGGAGAAAGAAGAGAAGATACGCAGTATTTT
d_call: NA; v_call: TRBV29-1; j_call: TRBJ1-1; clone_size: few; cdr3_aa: CSSVAGHPNTEAFF; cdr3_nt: TGCAGCTCGGTCGCCGGACACCCGAACACTGAAGCTTTCTTT
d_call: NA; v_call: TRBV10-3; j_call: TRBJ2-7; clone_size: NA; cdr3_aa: CAISESKYADKSSYEQYF; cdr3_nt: TGTGCCATCAGTGAGTCGAAATACGCGGACAAGAGCTCCTACGAGCAGTACTTC
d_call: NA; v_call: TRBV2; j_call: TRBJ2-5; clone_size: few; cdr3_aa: CASSERGQETQYF; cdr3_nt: TGTGCCAGCAGTGAAAGGGGCCAAGAGACCCAGTACTTC
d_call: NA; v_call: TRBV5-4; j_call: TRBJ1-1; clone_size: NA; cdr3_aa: CASSLAPGQVDRTEAFF; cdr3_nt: TGTGCCAGCAGCTTGGCCCCCGGGCAGGTAGACAGGACTGAAGCTTTCTTT
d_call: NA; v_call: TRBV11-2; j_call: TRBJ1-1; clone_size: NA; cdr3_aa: CASSLSGGGVRNTEAFF; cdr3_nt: TGTGCCAGCAGCTTAAGTGGAGGTGGGGTTCGGAACACTGAAGCTTTCTTT
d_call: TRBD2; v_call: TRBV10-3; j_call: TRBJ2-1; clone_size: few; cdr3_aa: CAISVSGGTYNEQFF; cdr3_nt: TGTGCCATCAGTGTTTCGGGGGGAACCTACAATGAGCAGTTCTTC
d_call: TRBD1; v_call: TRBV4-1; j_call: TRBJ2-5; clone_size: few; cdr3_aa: CASSRGTGLQETQYF; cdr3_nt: TGCGCCAGCAGCCGAGGGACAGGACTACAAGAGACCCAGTACTTC
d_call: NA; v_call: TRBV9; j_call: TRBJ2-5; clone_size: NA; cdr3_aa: CASSVGVRRYQETQYF; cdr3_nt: TGTGCCAGCAGCGTAGGTGTCCGCCGGTACCAAGAGACCCAGTACTTC
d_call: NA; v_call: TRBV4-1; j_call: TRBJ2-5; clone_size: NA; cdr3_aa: CASSQLPGKETQYF; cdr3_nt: TGCGCCAGCAGCCAACTGCCAGGGAAGGAGACCCAGTACTTC
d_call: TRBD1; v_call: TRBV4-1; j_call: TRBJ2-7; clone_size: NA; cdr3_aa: CASSQGRGFNEQYF; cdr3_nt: TGCGCCAGCAGCCAAGGCAGGGGGTTCAACGAGCAGTACTTC
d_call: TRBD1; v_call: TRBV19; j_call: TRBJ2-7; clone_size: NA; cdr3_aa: CATQPGQGALGEQYF; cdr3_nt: TGTGCCACCCAACCGGGACAGGGGGCGCTGGGCGAGCAGTACTTC
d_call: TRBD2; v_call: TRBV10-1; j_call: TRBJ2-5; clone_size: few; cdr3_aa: CASSERTSGAETQYF; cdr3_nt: TGCGCCAGCAGTGAAAGAACTAGCGGGGCAGAGACCCAGTACTTC
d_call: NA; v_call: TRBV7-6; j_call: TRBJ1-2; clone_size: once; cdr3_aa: CASSPAPGEGYGYTF; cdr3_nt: TGTGCCAGCAGCCCCGCCCCCGGGGAGGGCTATGGCTACACCTTC